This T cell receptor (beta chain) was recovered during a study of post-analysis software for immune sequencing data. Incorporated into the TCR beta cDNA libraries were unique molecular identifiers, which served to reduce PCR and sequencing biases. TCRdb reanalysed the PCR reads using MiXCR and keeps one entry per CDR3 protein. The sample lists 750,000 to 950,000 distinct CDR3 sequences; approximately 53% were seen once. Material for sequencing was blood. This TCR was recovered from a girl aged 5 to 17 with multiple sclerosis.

The CDR3 DNA is TGTGCCACCAGCAGCAGGGGCCCCTACGAGCAGTACTTC. Residues: CATSSRGPYEQYF. J is TRBJ2-7 and V is TRBV15; maybe TRBD1 (6 bases). Germline V CDR1 and CDR2: LNHNV, YYDKDF (reference sequence). Trimming removed 3 bases from V and 2 bases from J, with 8 bases in between. The CDR3 loop spans 13 amino acids.